Presented here are 31 T cell receptor beta chains from one specimen sequenced in a study of blood T cell repertoires in COVID-19. Some clones are missing from TCRdb's copy, which holds only in-frame ones; the method was immunoSEQ multiplex PCR. The data contain 35,000 to 50,000 clones, 75% to 90% of them seen just once; the ten biggest clones take up less than 4.5%. Sequenced material: peripheral blood. These receptors all come from a man between 60 and 75 years old with acute or convalescent COVID-19.

This chain connects TRBV5-6 to TRBJ2-2, with D possibly TRBD2 on 6 matching bases. CDR1 SGHDT and CDR2 YYEEEE come from the germline V gene. V was pared by 1 base and J by 1 base, with 8 bases between. The CDR3 extends over 15 amino acids. CDR3 protein: CASSLIAVNTGELFF. CDR3 nucleotide sequence: TGTGCCAGCAGCTTGATAGCGGTGAACACCGGGGAGCTGTTTTTT.

V usage is TRBV5-4 and J usage is TRBJ2-7, with 7 bases fitting TRBD1. CDR1 SGHNT and CDR2 YYREEE come from the germline V gene (reference sequence). There are 17 residues in the CDR3. J lost 0 bases, V lost 0 bases, and 9 bases had no gene match. The CDR3 spells CASSLGGGRGSSYEQYF. Written as DNA, the CDR3 is TGTGCCAGCAGCTTGGGAGGGGGCAGGGGGAGCTCCTACGAGCAGTACTTC.

CDR3 in DNA: TGTGCCAGCAAGGACGGACAGGGTATTTACTCACCCCTCCACTTT. Translating it yields CASKDGQGIYSPLHF. V is TRBV27 and J is TRBJ1-6; TRBD1 agrees at 8 bases. The CDR3 extends over 15 amino acids. The germline V gene has CDR1 MNHEY and CDR2 SMNVEV (reference sequence). V gave up 7 bases and J gave up 10 bases; unmatched junction bases: 12.

This chain connects TRBV5-5 to TRBJ2-5; 10 positions agree with TRBD1. The junction had 9 bases not matched to a gene; V was cut back by 6 bases and J by 4 bases. The CDR3 consists of 15 residues. Germline CDR1 and CDR2: SGHKS and YYEKEE (reference sequence). The CDR3 loop reads CASNLRTGGGETQYF. The CDR3 DNA is TGTGCCAGCAACCTCAGGACAGGGGGAGGAGAGACCCAGTACTTC. Supplemented by reference TRBV5-5 and TRBJ2-5, the full variable domain reads DAGVTQSPTHLIKTRGQQVTLRCSPISGHKSVSWYQQVLGQGPQFIFQYYEKEERGRGNFPDRFSARQFPNYSSELNVNALLLGDSALYLCASNLRTGGGETQYFGPGTRLLVL.

This clone was seen only once. The genes are TRBV28 and TRBJ1-5; TRBD1 is a possible D gene (5 bases). There are 15 residues in the CDR3. The germline CDR1 and CDR2 sequences are MDHEN and SYDVKM. The germline V and J ends were trimmed by 4 bases and 1 base, with 11 bases remaining between them. CDR3 sequence (DNA): TGTGCCAGCAGTTCGGTCGGGGGAAGCAATCAGCCCCAGCATTTT. This translates into CASSSVGGSNQPQHF.

The chain carries TRBV29-1 and TRBJ2-7; 12 positions agree with TRBD1. Germline V gene lookup returns CDR1 SQVTM and CDR2 ANQGSEA. This CDR3 spans 13 amino acids. The ends lost 6 bases at V and 6 bases at J; junction bases unmatched: 6. CDR3 nucleotide sequence: TGCAGCGTAACGGGACAGGGGGCTCGCGAGCAGTACTTC. Its protein is CSVTGQGAREQYF.

The chain has TRBV24-1 and TRBJ2-3; TRBD1 aligns across 10 bases. The CDR3 runs 14 residues. CDR1 and CDR2 from the germline V gene are KGHDR and SFDVKD. V shed 3 bases and J 6 bases; nucleotides not matched to a gene: 2. Here the CDR3 DNA reads TGTGCCACCAGTGATCCGACAGGGGGCGATACGCAGTATTTT. Translating gives CATSDPTGGDTQYF.

This clone was picked up a small number of times. The chain uses TRBV5-1 and TRBJ2-7, with TRBD2 identical over 8 bases. The CDR3 covers 13 residues. Germline lookup yields CDR1 SGHRS and CDR2 YFSETQ. Trimming at V came to 6 bases and at J to 3 bases, leaving 5 bases not matched to a gene. This CDR3 reads CASTSGGNYEQYF. The DNA of the CDR3 is TGCGCCAGCACCTCGGGAGGGAACTACGAGCAGTACTTC. Full variable domain (rest looked up from reference TRBV5-1 and TRBJ2-7): KAGVTQTPRYLIKTRGQQVTLSCSPISGHRSVSWYQQTPGQGLQFLFEYFSETQRNKGNFPGRFSGRQFSNSRSEMNVSTLELGDSALYLCASTSGGNYEQYFGPGTRLTVT.

V gene TRBV4-1 combines with J gene TRBJ1-5; no clear D gene. There are 15 residues in the CDR3. V dropped 4 bases and J dropped 2 bases, with 12 bases sitting between them. Per germline, CDR1 MGHRA and CDR2 YSYEKL. The CDR3 sequence: CASSRDPGGNQPQHF. CDR3 nucleotides: TGCGCCAGCAGCCGCGACCCAGGTGGCAATCAGCCCCAGCATTTT.

The chain carries TRBV12-3 or TRBV12-4 and TRBJ1-1; 7 nucleotides agree with TRBD1. This CDR3 spans 12 amino acids. Trimming cost V 5 bases and J 10 bases; bases outside gene matches: 7. The CDR3 region has the DNA TGTGCCAGCAGTCCAGGGGGGTCGGTAGCTTTCTTT. As protein: CASSPGGSVAFF.

The rearrangement links TRBV4-3 to TRBJ2-6; D perhaps matches TRBD2 (6 bases). V lost 2 bases to trimming and J lost 0 bases, with 20 bases between them. This CDR3 comprises 20 residues. Germline V gene sequence: CDR1 LGHNA, CDR2 YSLEER. The CDR3 reads CASSQSIPGLQNSGANVLTF. For the CDR3, the DNA is TGCGCCAGCAGCCAATCTATCCCGGGACTTCAAAACTCTGGGGCCAACGTCCTGACTTTC.

This rearrangement joins TRBV5-8 to TRBJ1-2; D is uncertain. V gave up 1 base and J gave up 8 bases, with 15 bases separating them. Per the germline V gene, CDR1 is SGHTS and CDR2 is YDEGEE. This CDR3 comprises 14 residues. CDR3 residues: CASSLSLRNRGYTF. The CDR3 coding sequence is TGTGCCAGCAGCTTGTCTCTCAGGAACCGCGGCTACACCTTC.

The V gene is TRBV5-4, the J gene TRBJ2-1; D is ambiguous. This CDR3 contains 15 residues. V dropped 0 bases and J dropped 1 base, with 8 bases sitting between them. Germline V lookup: CDR1 SGHNT, CDR2 YYREEE (reference sequence). CDR3 sequence (DNA): TGTGCCAGCAGCTTGGACATGATATCCTACAATGAGCAGTTCTTC. Translating it yields CASSLDMISYNEQFF.

This clone was observed a handful of times. The chain carries TRBV7-3 and TRBJ2-7, with D maybe TRBD1 (5 bases). Per germline, CDR1 SGHTA and CDR2 FQGTGA. This CDR3 is 15 amino acids long. Trimming left V 5 bases short and J 3 bases short, with 17 bases between. CDR3 in amino acids: CASSPEDNPDYEQYF. Here the CDR3 DNA reads TGTGCCAGCAGCCCAGAGGACAATCCTGACTACGAGCAGTACTTC.

This chain connects TRBV29-1 to TRBJ2-3, with a weak D call TRBD2 (7 bases). V was shortened by 7 bases and J by 2 bases, with 19 bases between the two germline ends. Germline V lookup: CDR1 SQVTM, CDR2 ANQGSEA. The CDR3 is 15 amino acids. The CDR3 protein is CSGGIRGAATDTQYF. The CDR3 DNA follows: TGCAGCGGGGGTATTCGGGGGGCGGCCACAGATACGCAGTATTTT.

This chain links TRBV18 with TRBJ2-3; D may be TRBD1 (6 bases). V was clipped by 3 bases and J by 6 bases, with 16 bases between them. The CDR3 has 15 amino acids. Germline CDR1 is KGHSH and CDR2 is LQKENI. CDR3 nucleotides: TGTGCCAGCTCACCCACAGGGATTCAGGGGGATACGCAGTATTTT. Protein product: CASSPTGIQGDTQYF.

This chain links TRBV18 with TRBJ2-6; 7 nucleotides line up with TRBD2. The CDR3 loop spans 15 amino acids. After removal of 3 bases from V and 2 bases from J, the junction contained 1 base not matched to a gene. CDR1 is KGHSH and CDR2 is LQKENI in the germline V gene. The DNA for the CDR3 is TGTGCCAGCTCACCGGGAGGGACTGGGGCCAACGTCCTGACTTTC. This gives the protein CASSPGGTGANVLTF.

This chain connects TRBV6-1 to TRBJ1-2; TRBD1 aligns across 7 bases. The germline V gene encodes CDR1 MNHNS and CDR2 SASEGT. Trimming took 6 bases from V and 10 from J; bases not matched to a gene: 5. This CDR3 has 11 residues. CDR3 DNA sequence: TGTGCCAGCAGGGGACAGTCTCTCTACACCTTC. This translates into CASRGQSLYTF.

V gene TRBV2 combines with J gene TRBJ1-1; TRBD1 is a possible D gene (5 bases). Germline V gene lookup returns CDR1 SNHLY and CDR2 FYNNEI. V lost 4 bases to trimming and J lost 6 bases, with 18 bases between them. The CDR3 covers 15 residues. CDR3 coding DNA: TGTGCCAGCAGTGGCCATCCGGGGGGGGGTCCTGAAGCTTTCTTT. Protein: CASSGHPGGGPEAFF.

The chain joins TRBV7-8 to TRBJ2-7; perhaps TRBD2 as D (5 bases). The CDR3 is 12 amino acids. Germline CDR1 SGHVS, CDR2 FQNEAQ. Trimming removed 4 bases from V and 12 bases from J, with 16 bases in between. CDR3 protein: CASSSGESPGYF. The DNA of the CDR3 is TGTGCCAGCAGCTCCGGGGAGTCACCCGGGTACTTC.

The chain links TRBV7-9 to TRBJ2-2, with TRBD1 matching over 8 bases. Germline V gene data show CDR1 as SEHNR and CDR2 as FQNEAQ (reference sequence). The CDR3 spans 15 residues. Trimming took 5 bases from V and 5 from J; bases not matched to a gene: 7. The CDR3 here is CASSPPGQATGELFF. The DNA for the CDR3 is TGTGCCAGCAGCCCCCCGGGACAGGCGACCGGGGAGCTGTTTTTT.

The V call is TRBV2, the J call TRBJ2-1; D remains ambiguous. With 7 bases removed from V and 7 bases from J, the gap between germline ends came to 8 bases. Germline V CDR1 and CDR2: SNHLY, FYNNEI. This CDR3 has 11 residues. CDR3 region: CASNLENEQFF. DNA of the CDR3: TGTGCCAGCAACCTGGAGAATGAGCAGTTCTTC.

The rearrangement links TRBV7-2 to TRBJ2-1; TRBD2 matches at 10 bases. Trimming at V came to 4 bases and at J to 14 bases, leaving 8 bases not matched to a gene. The CDR3 runs to 13 residues. The germline gives CDR1 SGHTA, CDR2 FQGNSA. In nucleotides, the CDR3 is TGTGCCAGCAGCTCGAGCCGGGGGACTAGCGAGTTCTTC. Its translation is CASSSSRGTSEFF.

This chain connects TRBV2 to TRBJ2-5, with TRBD2 matching over 7 bases. The V and J ends lost 8 bases and 4 bases, in that order; junction bases with no gene match: 10. CDR1 is SNHLY, CDR2 FYNNEI, per germline. This CDR3 region has 14 residues. CDR3 in DNA: TGTGCCAGCGGAGGGACTACCCCGATAGAGACCCAGTACTTC. Translated: CASGGTTPIETQYF.

V is TRBV10-3 and J is TRBJ1-3, with D perhaps TRBD1 (5 bases). The V and J ends lost 0 bases and 7 bases respectively, with 19 bases between them. Germline CDR1 and CDR2: ENHRY and SYGVKD. This CDR3 is 17 amino acids long. CDR3 in DNA: TGTGCCATCAGTGAGTCGTCTAGGGGAGGGATTTGGAACACCATATATTTT. Translating gives CAISESSRGGIWNTIYF.

The J gene is TRBJ2-7, the V gene TRBV6-2 or TRBV6-3; perhaps TRBD1 as D (6 bases). The CDR3 length is 13 residues. Germline CDR1 and CDR2: MNHEY and SVGEGT. V lost 3 bases and J 4 bases, leaving 10 bases between the germline ends. The CDR3 loop is CASSYGTNYEQYF. The CDR3 DNA is TGTGCCAGCAGTTATGGGACAAATTACGAGCAGTACTTC.

V gene TRBV10-3 combines with J gene TRBJ2-3, with D perhaps matching TRBD1 (6 bases). This CDR3 is 14 amino acids long. Germline lookup yields CDR1 ENHRY and CDR2 SYGVKD. The V end was cut by 8 bases, the J end by 0 bases, with 12 bases between. CDR3 in amino acids: CAIGRDTSTDTQYF. CDR3 sequence (DNA): TGTGCCATCGGACGGGACACAAGCACAGATACGCAGTATTTT.

The chain recombines TRBV5-6 with TRBJ1-6, with TRBD1 identical over 8 bases. This CDR3 contains 14 residues. In germline, CDR1 is SGHDT, CDR2 YYEEEE. V lost 0 bases to trimming and J lost 14 bases; unmatched junction nucleotides: 7. The CDR3 region has the DNA TGTGCCAGCAGCTTGGACTCCTACAGGGGGACCCTCCACTTT. Its protein is CASSLDSYRGTLHF.

This clone was counted a few times. The gene calls are TRBV28 and TRBJ1-3, with TRBD1 as a possible D gene (5 bases). The length of the CDR3 is 14 residues. Trimming left V 7 bases short and J 3 bases short, with 13 bases between. In germline, CDR1 is MDHEN, CDR2 SYDVKM. The CDR3 is CASTGRVGGNTIYF. Written as DNA, the CDR3 is TGTGCCAGCACCGGCAGGGTGGGTGGAAACACCATATATTTT.

The CDR3 sequence: CASRHPGYTGELFF. CDR3 nucleotides: TGTGCCAGCAGACACCCAGGGTACACCGGGGAGCTGTTTTTT. The V call is TRBV11-1, the J call TRBJ2-2, with a weak D call TRBD1 (5 bases). Germline V CDR1 and CDR2: SGHAT, FQDESV (reference sequence). Between the trimmed V and J ends, which lost 6 bases and 3 bases, there was a span of 11 bases. The CDR3 sequence is 14 residues long.

The chain is built from TRBV6-5 and TRBJ2-1; a weak D match, TRBD1 (7 bases). The CDR3 sequence is 15 residues long. The germline CDR1 and CDR2 sequences are MNHEY and SVGAGI. V was shortened by 10 bases and J by 4 bases, with 20 bases between the two germline ends. CDR3 nucleotides: TGTGCCATTAAAAGGGGGCCTAGCGCTTACAATGAGCAGTTCTTC. Residues: CAIKRGPSAYNEQFF.